Detailed here is one T cell receptor (beta chain). The data stem from a study of T cells in Graves' hyperthyroidism and ophthalmopathy. The CDR3 loop spans 14 amino acids. The J segment lost 4 bases and the V segment lost 3 bases, leaving 7 bases of the junction unmatched. The germline gives CDR1 SQVTM, CDR2 ANQGSEA. Stable Graves' hyperthyroidism denoted no ophthalmopathy progression over 18 months. Uncontrolled infection, other autoimmune disease, pregnancy or lactation led to exclusion. RNA transcripts served as the template for amplifying TCR beta CDR3 regions. The HTBI primer set was used in a first-round RT-PCR of the TCR CDR3. TCRdb analysed the multiplex PCR reads with MiXCR anew, one entry per CDR3 protein. Among around 480,000 distinct CDR3 sequences listed, over 13% were seen once.

Sequencing used blood. The chain is built from TRBV29-1 and TRBJ1-2; 8 positions agree with TRBD1. This clonotype originated in a woman between 18 and 30 years old with Graves' hyperthyroidism. The CDR3 sequence is CSVERTGKAYGYTF. DNA of the CDR3: TGCAGCGTTGAGCGGACAGGGAAGGCCTATGGCTACACCTTC.